The subject of this entry is one TCR beta chain. Its specificity is not known. The CDR3 carries no conserved terminal phenylalanine or tryptophan, so it likely arises from a read error. This sample is part of a study of tumor-infiltrating lymphocytes in primary liver carcinoma. Study details: Patients, male and female, were 30 to 69 years old. Study results and limitations: Each sample was bulk and unsorted; consequently, CD4+ and CD8+ repertoires were not compared.

With roughly 0.5 ug total RNA as template and a constant-region primer, TCR beta cDNA was made. Researchers made the TCR beta libraries by running three nested multiplex PCR rounds with slightly modified ARM-PCR. TCRdb recomputed calls from the multiplex PCR reads with MiXCR, one row per CDR3 protein. Among 150,000 to 200,000 distinct CDR3 sequences, less than 65% were seen once, and the ten largest hold 70% to 80%. Unsorted whole blood served as the source of blood RNA, and germline DNA was extracted as well. Sequences were obtained from peripheral blood. This TCR derives from a man aged 40-49 years with primary liver carcinoma and hepatitis B virus infection.

CDR3 bases: TGTGCCTGCAGTTTACAGGGGGCGAATTCACCCCTCCACTCT. Its protein is CACSLQGANSPLHS. This chain connects TRBV11-2 to TRBJ1-6; 9 positions agree with TRBD1. Germline loops: CDR1 SGHAT, CDR2 FQNNGV. The CDR3 is 14 amino acids.